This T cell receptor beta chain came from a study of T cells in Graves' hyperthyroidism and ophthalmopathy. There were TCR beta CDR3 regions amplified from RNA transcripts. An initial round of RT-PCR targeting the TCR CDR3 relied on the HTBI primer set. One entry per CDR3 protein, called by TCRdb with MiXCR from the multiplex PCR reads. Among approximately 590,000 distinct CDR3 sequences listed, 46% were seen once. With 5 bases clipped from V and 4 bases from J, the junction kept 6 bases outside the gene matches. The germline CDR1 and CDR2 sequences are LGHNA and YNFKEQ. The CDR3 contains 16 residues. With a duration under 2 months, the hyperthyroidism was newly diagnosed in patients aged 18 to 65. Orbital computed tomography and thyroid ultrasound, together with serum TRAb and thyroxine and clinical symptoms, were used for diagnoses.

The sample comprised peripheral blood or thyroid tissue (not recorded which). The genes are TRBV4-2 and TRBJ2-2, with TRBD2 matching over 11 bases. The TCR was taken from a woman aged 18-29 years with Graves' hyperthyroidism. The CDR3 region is CASSGTTSGATGELFF. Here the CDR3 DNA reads TGTGCCAGCAGCGGAACGACTAGCGGGGCCACCGGGGAGCTGTTTTTT.